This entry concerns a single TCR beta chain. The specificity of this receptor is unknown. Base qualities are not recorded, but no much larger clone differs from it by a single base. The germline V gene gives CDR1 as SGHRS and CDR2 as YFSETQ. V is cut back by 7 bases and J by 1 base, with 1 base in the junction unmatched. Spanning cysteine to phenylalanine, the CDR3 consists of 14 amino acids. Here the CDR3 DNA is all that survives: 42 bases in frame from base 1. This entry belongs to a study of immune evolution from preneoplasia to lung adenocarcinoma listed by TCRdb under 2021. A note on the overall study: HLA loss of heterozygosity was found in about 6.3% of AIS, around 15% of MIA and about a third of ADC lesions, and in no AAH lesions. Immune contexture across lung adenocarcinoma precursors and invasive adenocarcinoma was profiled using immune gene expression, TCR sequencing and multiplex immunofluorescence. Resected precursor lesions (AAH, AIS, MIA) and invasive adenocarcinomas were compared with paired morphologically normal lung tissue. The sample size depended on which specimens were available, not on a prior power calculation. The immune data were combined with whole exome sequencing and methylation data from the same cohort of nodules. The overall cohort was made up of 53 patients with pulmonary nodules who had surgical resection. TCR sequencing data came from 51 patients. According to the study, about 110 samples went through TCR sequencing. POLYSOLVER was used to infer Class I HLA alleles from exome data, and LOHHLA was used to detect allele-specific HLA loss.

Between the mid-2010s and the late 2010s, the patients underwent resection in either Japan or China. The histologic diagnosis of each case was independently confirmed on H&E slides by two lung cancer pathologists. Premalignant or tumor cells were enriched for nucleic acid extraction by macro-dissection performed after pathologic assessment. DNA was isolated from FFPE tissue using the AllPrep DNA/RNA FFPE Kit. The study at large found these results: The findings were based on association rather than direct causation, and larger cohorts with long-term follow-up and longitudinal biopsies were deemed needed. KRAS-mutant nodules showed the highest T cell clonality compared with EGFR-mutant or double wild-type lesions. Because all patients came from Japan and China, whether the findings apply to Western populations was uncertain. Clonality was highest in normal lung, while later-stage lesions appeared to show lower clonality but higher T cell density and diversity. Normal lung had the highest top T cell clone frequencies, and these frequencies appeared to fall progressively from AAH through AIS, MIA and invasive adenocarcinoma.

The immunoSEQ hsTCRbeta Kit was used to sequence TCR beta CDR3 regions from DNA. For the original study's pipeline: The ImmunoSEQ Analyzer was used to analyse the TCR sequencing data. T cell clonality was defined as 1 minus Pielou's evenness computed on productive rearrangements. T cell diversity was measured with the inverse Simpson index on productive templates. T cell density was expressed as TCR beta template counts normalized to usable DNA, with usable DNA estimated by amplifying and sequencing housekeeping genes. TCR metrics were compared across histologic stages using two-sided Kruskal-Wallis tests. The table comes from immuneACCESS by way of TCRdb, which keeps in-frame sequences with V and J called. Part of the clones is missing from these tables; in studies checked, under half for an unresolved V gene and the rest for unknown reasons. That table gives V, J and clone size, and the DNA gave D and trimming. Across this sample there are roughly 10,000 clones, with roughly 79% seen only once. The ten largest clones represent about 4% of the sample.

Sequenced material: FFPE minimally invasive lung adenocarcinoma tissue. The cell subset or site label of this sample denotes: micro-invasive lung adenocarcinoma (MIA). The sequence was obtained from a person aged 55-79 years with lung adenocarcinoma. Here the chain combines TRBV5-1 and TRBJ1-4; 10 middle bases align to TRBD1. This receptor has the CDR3 CASGQGVTNEKLFF. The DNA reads TGCGCCAGCGGACAGGGGGTAACTAATGAAAAACTGTTTTTT. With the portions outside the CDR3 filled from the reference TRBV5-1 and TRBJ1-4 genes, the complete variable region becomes KAGVTQTPRYLIKTRGQQVTLSCSPISGHRSVSWYQQTPGQGLQFLFEYFSETQRNKGNFPGRFSGRQFSNSRSEMNVSTLELGDSALYLCASGQGVTNEKLFFGSGTQLSVL.